Listed here are 18 T cell receptor beta chains from one sample, sequenced in a study of patients with pleural tuberculosis. One entry per CDR3 protein results from TCRdb running MiXCR on the reads. This table has 29,000 or so distinct CDR3 sequences, 18% appearing once. Material: peripheral blood. The source is a human donor with pleural tuberculosis.

This clonotype has at least ten counts. V gene TRBV6-2 or TRBV6-3 combines with J gene TRBJ1-5; D is perhaps TRBD1 (5 bases). The CDR3 has 16 residues. With 0 bases removed from V and 3 bases from J, the gap between germline ends came to 12 bases. The germline CDR1 and CDR2 sequences are MNHEY and SVGEGT. Here the CDR3 reads CASSYSGGPYNQPQHF. The CDR3 nucleotides are TGTGCCAGCAGTTACTCGGGGGGACCTTACAATCAGCCCCAGCATTTT.

To note about this clonotype: At one end the junction does not follow the germline gene, possibly because of a read error. This chain links TRBV28 with TRBJ2-2, with D perhaps TRBD2 (5 bases). Germline V gene sequence: CDR1 MDHEN, CDR2 SYDVKM. The CDR3 totals 14 residues. The CDR3 reads CASSPYSASWEQFF. CDR3 DNA: TGTGCCAGCAGCCCTTATAGCGCGAGCTGGGAGCAGTTTTTT.

This clonotype was counted ten times or more. This chain joins TRBV9 and TRBJ1-4; D unclear. CDR1 is SGDLS and CDR2 is YYNGEE in the germline V gene. V was cut by 6 bases and J by 13 bases, with 25 bases left in between. The CDR3 is 15 amino acids. CDR3 sequence (DNA): TGTGCCAGCACCCGTGATGGGAGGCCCTTGTCGGGACTGTTTTTT. The encoded protein is CASTRDGRPLSGLFF.

There are many counts of this clonotype. The chain is built from TRBV4-2 and TRBJ1-3; 9 bases map to TRBD1. The CDR3 sequence is 15 residues long. Germline trimming cut 5 bases from V and 3 bases from J; bases unmatched to any gene: 5. The germline CDR1 and CDR2 sequences are LGHNA and YNFKEQ. CDR3 protein: CASSVQGASGNTIYF. The CDR3 nucleotides read TGTGCCAGCAGCGTACAGGGGGCGAGTGGAAACACCATATATTTT.

The table lists this clonotype with many counts. V and J are TRBV5-1 and TRBJ2-7, with D possibly being TRBD1 (6 bases). Deletions cut 4 bases from V and 0 bases from J, with 14 bases between. The germline CDR1 and CDR2 sequences are SGHRS and YFSETQ. The CDR3 consists of 15 residues. CDR3 sequence (DNA): TGCGCCAGCAGCCCTACCACAGGGAGCTCCTACGAGCAGTACTTC. Residues: CASSPTTGSSYEQYF. The full variable domain, in which reference TRBV5-1 and TRBJ2-7 provide the parts outside the CDR3, is KAGVTQTPRYLIKTRGQQVTLSCSPISGHRSVSWYQQTPGQGLQFLFEYFSETQRNKGNFPGRFSGRQFSNSRSEMNVSTLELGDSALYLCASSPTTGSSYEQYFGPGTRLTVT.

This clonotype was recorded at least ten times. The chain combines TRBV27 with TRBJ2-1; tentative D call: TRBD2 (5 bases). V was clipped by 1 base and J by 0 bases, with 16 bases between them. CDR1 MNHEY and CDR2 SMNVEV come from the germline V gene (reference sequence). CDR3 length: 18 amino acids. The CDR3 reads CASSLLWPRRRSYNEQFF. The DNA for the CDR3 is TGTGCCAGCAGTTTATTATGGCCCAGGAGGCGCTCCTACAATGAGCAGTTCTTC.

At least ten counts were recorded for this clonotype. V and J are TRBV5-4 and TRBJ2-3; D unresolved. This CDR3 contains 13 residues. Trimming shortened V by 1 base and J by 4 bases, and 7 bases separated the two germline ends. Germline loops: CDR1 SGHNT, CDR2 YYREEE (reference sequence). The CDR3 region is CASSLSDPDTQYF. CDR3 nucleotides: TGTGCCAGCAGCTTGTCGGACCCAGATACGCAGTATTTT.

The gene calls are TRBV30 and TRBJ2-7; D gene unclear. V was trimmed by 0 bases and J by 2 bases, leaving 11 bases between them. The CDR3 has 14 amino acids. Germline V gene data show CDR1 as GTSNPN and CDR2 as SVGIG (reference sequence). In DNA, the CDR3 is TGTGCCTGGAGTGTACCGCCTGGGGCCTACGAGCAGTACTTC. Its translation: CAWSVPPGAYEQYF.

This clonotype was picked up many times. The V and J genes are TRBV6-1 and TRBJ2-3; TRBD2 matches at 12 bases. CDR3 length: 16 residues. V lost 5 bases, J lost 2 bases, and 5 bases stayed unmatched. Germline V CDR1 and CDR2: MNHNS, SASEGT. CDR3 in DNA: TGTGCCAGCAGTTGGGGACTAGCGGGCGTCACAGATACGCAGTATTTT. Amino acids: CASSWGLAGVTDTQYF.

This clonotype has at least ten counts. This sequence joins TRBV19 and TRBJ1-1; 8 bases fit TRBD1. Germline V CDR1 and CDR2: LNHDA, SQIVND (reference sequence). J was trimmed by 10 bases and V by 7 bases; bases with no gene match: 11. This CDR3 is 13 amino acids long. DNA of the CDR3: TGTGCCAGTACTCGGACAGGGAGCTACCGAGCTTTCTTT. Translating gives CASTRTGSYRAFF.

This clonotype was counted only a few times. This chain links TRBV29-1 with TRBJ2-7, with 7 bases that match TRBD1. From germline, CDR1 is SQVTM and CDR2 ANQGSEA. The CDR3 length is 16 residues. V lost 1 base and J lost 2; bases outside the gene matches: 11. This CDR3 is CSVEVTNRGEAYEQYF. The CDR3 DNA follows: TGCAGCGTTGAAGTCACCAACAGGGGAGAAGCCTACGAGCAGTACTTC.

This clonotype showed up many times. The V gene is TRBV5-1, the J gene TRBJ2-7; 9 bases align to TRBD1. The ends lost 5 bases at V and 3 bases at J; junction bases unmatched: 6. Germline CDR1 SGHRS, CDR2 YFSETQ. The CDR3 spans 14 residues. This CDR3 is CASRPGQGRYEQYF. Here the CDR3 DNA reads TGCGCCAGCAGACCGGGACAGGGACGCTACGAGCAGTACTTC. Variable domain in full (rest from reference TRBV5-1 and TRBJ2-7): KAGVTQTPRYLIKTRGQQVTLSCSPISGHRSVSWYQQTPGQGLQFLFEYFSETQRNKGNFPGRFSGRQFSNSRSEMNVSTLELGDSALYLCASRPGQGRYEQYFGPGTRLTVT.

This clonotype appeared many times. The V and J genes are TRBV6-1 and TRBJ2-6; no clear D gene. Trimming cost V 8 bases and J 3 bases, with 11 bases left between them. The CDR3 is made up of 14 amino acids. From germline, CDR1 is MNHNS and CDR2 SASEGT. The CDR3 is CASGQYRGANVLTF. CDR3 in DNA: TGTGCCAGCGGGCAGTACCGTGGGGCCAACGTCCTGACTTTC.

A word on this clonotype: Because it lacks the conserved phenylalanine or tryptophan at the end, this CDR3 is likely a read error. The genes are TRBV28 and TRBJ1-1; D unclear. CDR3 length equals 14 residues. The V and J ends lost 8 bases and 5 bases respectively, with 18 bases between them. Per germline, CDR1 MDHEN and CDR2 SYDVKM. In DNA form, the CDR3 reads TGTGCCAGCTCCCGGGCGGGCCCGGGGACTGAAGCTTTCTCT. This gives the protein CASSRAGPGTEAFS.

This clonotype was seen at least ten times. CDR3: CASRPRTGGDGNQPQHF. The DNA of the CDR3 is TGCGCCAGCAGGCCTCGCACAGGGGGCGATGGCAATCAGCCCCAGCATTTT. The V call is TRBV4-1, the J call TRBJ1-5; 9 nucleotides line up with TRBD1. Germline V gene lookup returns CDR1 MGHRA and CDR2 YSYEKL. Trimming at V came to 6 bases and at J to 2 bases, leaving 11 bases not matched to a gene. CDR3 length equals 17 residues.

This clonotype occurred many times. J is TRBJ2-3 and V is TRBV19; maybe TRBD2 (6 bases). Germline CDR1 is LNHDA and CDR2 is SQIVND (reference sequence). The V end lost 6 bases, the J end lost 3 bases, and 16 bases lay between the germline ends. This CDR3 has 15 residues. As DNA, the CDR3 is TGTGCCAGTAGCCTCCGGAGGGAGAGGACAGATACGCAGTATTTT. Residues: CASSLRRERTDTQYF.

This clonotype was seen many times. Its ends do not fully match the called genes, so a read error is possible. The chain uses TRBV4-2 and TRBJ2-7; a weak D match, TRBD1 (6 bases). Germline V gene sequence: CDR1 LGHNA, CDR2 YNFKEQ. This CDR3 has 16 residues. For the CDR3, the DNA is TGTGCCAGCAGCCACCAGCAGGGGCTAGCTGTCTACAAGCAGTACTTC. Amino acids: CASSHQQGLAVYKQYF.

Turning to this clonotype: A much larger clonotype is one base distant, so this may be a read error. J is TRBJ2-4 and V is TRBV29-1; D remains unclear. V gave up 8 bases and J gave up 5 bases, with 13 bases separating them. The CDR3 is made up of 12 amino acids. Germline lookup yields CDR1 SQVTM and CDR2 ANQGSEA. For the CDR3, the DNA is TGCAGCATCCGAGATGGGCAAAACATTCAGTACTTC. Translated, it gives CSIRDGQNIQYF.